The rows below give T cell receptor beta chains drawn from one sample of a study of shared clonotypes between healthy human individuals. Profiling relied on immunoSEQ multiplex PCR, and the TCRdb table lists in-frame clones only, not all of them. Of about 600,000 clones listed, about 96% are singletons. The sequencing input was naive CD4+ T cells sorted from blood. These receptors all come from a woman in her 30s in good health. CDR3s include the opening cysteine and the closing phenylalanine or tryptophan. The order of the fields is V gene, D gene, J gene, clone size, CDR3 DNA, CDR3 protein. D genes are given only for firm matches. The size entry is marked missing in some rows and otherwise reads once, few, many or a size class.

>TRBV28|NA|TRBJ2-7|NA
TGTGCCAGCATTCGGACAGGCGGGACCTTCCACGAGCAGTACTTC
CASIRTGGTFHEQYF
>TRBV18|NA|TRBJ1-3|NA
TGTGCCAGCTCACCACCGGGGGGACCCTCTGGAAACACCATATATTTT
CASSPPGGPSGNTIYF
>TRBV5-1|TRBD1|TRBJ1-1|NA
TGCGCCAGCAGCCGATTAGTGGGACAGATAGAAGCTTTCTTT
CASSRLVGQIEAFF
>TRBV4-1|TRBD2|TRBJ2-3|NA
TGCGCCAGCAGCCAAGAAGGGTCGGCGGGAGGAGTCTTCAATACGCAGTATTTT
CASSQEGSAGGVFNTQYF
>TRBV5-1|TRBD2|TRBJ2-1|NA
TGCGCCAGCAGCCCAGAACCGGGACTAGCGGGGAGCTCCTACAATGAGCAGTTCTTC
CASSPEPGLAGSSYNEQFF
>TRBV7-2|TRBD2|TRBJ2-7|NA
TGTGCCAGCACCCCAGTAGCGGGAGGTCCCTACGAGCAGTACTTC
CASTPVAGGPYEQYF
>TRBV10-2|NA|TRBJ1-5|NA
TGCGCCAGCAGTGCGACGCGACAGGTATCCAATCAGCCCCAGCATTTT
CASSATRQVSNQPQHF
>TRBV28|NA|TRBJ2-5|NA
TGTGCCAGCAGTTCTCCGGGCAGGGAAGAAGAGACCCAGTACTTC
CASSSPGREEETQYF
>TRBV19|NA|TRBJ2-3|NA
TGTGCCAGCAGCTCCGTCCGGGGGCGCACAGATACGCAGTATTTT
CASSSVRGRTDTQYF
>TRBV19|NA|TRBJ2-2|NA
TGTGCCAGTAGTACAGGGGCGATGAACACCGGGGAGCTGTTTTTT
CASSTGAMNTGELFF
>TRBV4-1|TRBD1|TRBJ2-5|NA
TGCGCCAGCAGCCGTCCCTTTGCGGGACAGGTCTTACACTCGTACCAAGAGACCCAGTACTTC
CASSRPFAGQVLHSYQETQYF
>TRBV25-1|TRBD2|TRBJ2-3|NA
TGTGCCAGCAGTGAATACGATAGCGGGAGCGTGGGCACAGATACGCAGTATTTT
CASSEYDSGSVGTDTQYF
>TRBV18|NA|TRBJ1-3|NA
TGTGCCAGCTCACCACGAAGCCAGGGCTCTGGAAACACCATATATTTT
CASSPRSQGSGNTIYF
>TRBV5-1|NA|TRBJ1-5|NA
TGCGCCAGCAGCTTCTCGGGCAATAGCAATCAGCCCCAGCATTTT
CASSFSGNSNQPQHF
>TRBV2|NA|TRBJ1-5|NA
TGTGCCAGCAGTCGGGACGGTAGCAATCAGCCCCAGCATTTT
CASSRDGSNQPQHF
>TRBV15|NA|TRBJ2-1|NA
TGTGCCACCAGCACCCCCCGGTGGGAGAGCTCCTACAATGAGCAGTTCTTC
CATSTPRWESSYNEQFF
>TRBV19|TRBD1|TRBJ1-1|NA
TGTGCCAGTAGTAACGGGGACAGGGAAGAAACTGAAGCTTTCTTT
CASSNGDREETEAFF
>TRBV10-3|NA|TRBJ2-2|NA
TGTGCCATCAGGTACACAGGGGACTACACCGGGGAGCTGTTTTTT
CAIRYTGDYTGELFF
>TRBV6-6|TRBD1|TRBJ1-1|NA
TGTGCCTGTGGGGACAGAAACACTGAAGCTTTCTTT
CACGDRNTEAFF
>TRBV5-1|NA|TRBJ2-3|NA
TGCGCCAGCAGCCTAGGGGACTCCGAGGATACGCAGTATTTT
CASSLGDSEDTQYF
>TRBV18|TRBD1|TRBJ1-5|NA
TGTGCCAGCTCAGGGCCCCCACAGGGGTTGGGCAATCAGCCCCAGCATTTT
CASSGPPQGLGNQPQHF
>TRBV27|TRBD1|TRBJ1-1|NA
TGTGCCAGCAGGGCCCGGACAGGGGCCCTGAACACTGAAGCTTTCTTT
CASRARTGALNTEAFF
>TRBV2|NA|TRBJ2-5|once
TGTGCCAGCAGTGGGGGTCGAGAGACCCAGTACTTC
CASSGGRETQYF
>TRBV28|TRBD1|TRBJ2-7|once
TGTGCCAGCAGTCCCCGGGACAGGCCCGCCCCTGGGCAGTACTTC
CASSPRDRPAPGQYF
>TRBV11-2|NA|TRBJ2-5|NA
TGTGCCAGCAGTCTGGGAGTGGAGACCCAGTACTTC
CASSLGVETQYF
>TRBV5-1|NA|TRBJ2-5|once
TGCGCCAGCAGCAACCAAGAGACCCAGTACTTC
CASSNQETQYF
>TRBV28|TRBD1|TRBJ2-7|NA
TGTGCCAGCAGTTTATGGGACAGGGTTAGCTCCTACGAGCAGTACTTC
CASSLWDRVSSYEQYF
>TRBV18|NA|TRBJ1-5|NA
TGTGCCAGCTCACCTGGGAGGAATAGCAATCAGCCCCAGCATTTT
CASSPGRNSNQPQHF
>TRBV6-1|NA|TRBJ2-5|NA
TGTGCCAGCCGACCCGAAAGGGCTCAAGAGACCCAGTACTTC
CASRPERAQETQYF
>TRBV5-8|TRBD1|TRBJ1-2|NA
TGTGCCAGCCCCGGACAGGGAAGGGGTGGCTACACCTTC
CASPGQGRGGYTF
>TRBV5-1|TRBD1|TRBJ1-2|NA
TGCGCCAGCAGCTGGACAGGGCGGGACTATGGCTACACCTTC
CASSWTGRDYGYTF
>TRBV6-6|TRBD1|TRBJ2-7|NA
TGTGCCAGCAGCCCAATCGGGACAGATCCCTACGAGCAGTACTTC
CASSPIGTDPYEQYF
>TRBV5-1|TRBD2|TRBJ2-1|NA
TGCGCCAGCAGCTTGGTAGCGGGAGGGCACAATGAGCAGTTCTTC
CASSLVAGGHNEQFF
>TRBV5-6|TRBD2|TRBJ2-1|NA
TGTGCCAGCAGCCCGGACGCGGGAGGGCAAAATGAGCAGTTCTTC
CASSPDAGGQNEQFF
>TRBV18|NA|TRBJ2-1|NA
TGTGCCAGCTCACCACCAGGCGATACCTACAATGAGCAGTTCTTC
CASSPPGDTYNEQFF
>TRBV7-2|NA|TRBJ2-3|NA
TGTGCCAGCAGCTTAGGGACAGTACTCTCAGATACGCAGTATTTT
CASSLGTVLSDTQYF
>TRBV7-9|NA|TRBJ2-7|once
TGTGCCAGCAGCGAACAGGGAGCCTCCTACGAGCAGTACTTC
CASSEQGASYEQYF
>TRBV6-1|NA|TRBJ2-6|NA
TGTGCCAGCAATGAAGTAACAGCTGGGGCCAACGTCCTGACTTTC
CASNEVTAGANVLTF
>TRBV5-1|NA|TRBJ2-7|NA
TGCGCCAGCGGGGAGGGGGGCGAGCAGTACTTC
CASGEGGEQYF
>TRBV4-1|TRBD2|TRBJ2-7|once
TGCGCCAGCAGCCAAGAGAGCAGGACTAGGTACGAGCAGTACTTC
CASSQESRTRYEQYF
>TRBV4-2|NA|TRBJ2-1|NA
TGTGCCAGCAGTCGGCCCCCTGAGTACTCCTACAATGAGCAGTTCTTC
CASSRPPEYSYNEQFF